The sequence of this TCR beta chain was determined in a study of graft-versus-host responses after intestinal transplantation (dated by TCRdb to the early 2020s). General notes on the study: Recipients received multivisceral, liver-intestinal, or isolated intestinal transplants. Anti-thymocyte globulin induction was given to all recipients, followed by maintenance tacrolimus and steroids for two to three years. After intestinal transplantation, graft-versus-host and host-versus-graft alloreactive T cell clones were followed in the graft, circulation and bone marrow using bulk TCR-beta CDR3 sequencing. Alloreactive clones were identified by sequencing pre-transplant mixed lymphocyte reaction products and comparing these products with unstimulated pre-transplant donor and recipient T cells. The cohort enrolled some 23 intestinal transplant recipients, one of whom was a retransplant, and a few patients without pretransplant specimens were excluded. Donor T cell macrochimerism was defined as a peak of at least 4% donor T cells among recipient peripheral blood mononuclear cells. Rather than going through the commercial service, samples from three later patients were sequenced in-house on an Illumina MiSeq and processed with MiXCR.

For this clone: This clone's antigen is unknown. No much larger clone exists at a distance of one base, and base qualities are not known.

Blood samples were collected up to 4 times in the first month after transplant and then at least monthly when available. Receptor amplification or capture employed the immunoSEQ multiplex PCR assay. High-throughput TCR-beta CDR3 sequencing of genomic DNA from most patients was performed by Adaptive Biotechnologies. As for the original processing: TCR sequencing data for over 15 patients were retrieved from Adaptive's ImmunoSEQ software; a few other patients were processed with MiXCR and VDJtools. CDR3 nucleotide sequences shared between donor and recipient were removed because their origin could not be assigned. Alloreactive clones required at least 2-fold expansion over unstimulated cells and minimum CFSE-low frequency of 0.002% (template counts) or 0.001% (read counts). Mappable clones were those detected in sequenced pre-transplant spleen, lymph node, or MLR CFSE-low populations of the donor or recipient. Cumulative frequency of alloreactive clones was calculated as a percentage of all sequences weighted by copy number. Imported from immuneACCESS, the table was reduced by TCRdb to in-frame sequences with V and J called. These copies leave out some clones; in studies compared against another copy, an unresolved V gene accounts for under half, and the cause of the remainder is not known. V and J calls plus clone size are reproduced from that table; the DNA served to infer D and trimming. Present in this sample are about 19,000 clones, over 75% of which were seen just once. Approximately 2% of the sample is taken by the ten largest.

V is clipped by 6 bases and J by 4 bases, and the sequence between their germline boundaries is 4 bases long. The cysteine opens and the phenylalanine closes a CDR3 of 11 amino acids. Only CDR3 DNA remains: 33 bases, in frame from the first base. From a lookup of the germline V gene, CDR1 and CDR2 are SGHTA and FQGNSA. Broader findings and caveats from the paper: Early after transplant, peak levels of circulating GvH clones were associated with declines in HvG clones. GvH clones were detected in recipient bone marrow, and some appeared earlier in ileal mucosa or blood, consistent with an intestinal mucosal origin. Patients with donor T cell macrochimerism had high GvH to HvG T cell clonal ratios in their allografts. The relatively low number and heterogeneity of intestinal transplant patients limited the conclusions.

The receptor comes from a human patient who received an intestinal transplant, so some T cells may come from the graft donor. The rearrangement joined TRBV7-2 to TRBJ2-1; a confident D gene designation cannot be given. The material sequenced was PBMCs, taken 14 days after transplant. The CDR3 protein sequence reads: CASSPYNEQFF. The nucleotides are TGTGCCAGCAGTCCGTACAATGAGCAGTTCTTC.